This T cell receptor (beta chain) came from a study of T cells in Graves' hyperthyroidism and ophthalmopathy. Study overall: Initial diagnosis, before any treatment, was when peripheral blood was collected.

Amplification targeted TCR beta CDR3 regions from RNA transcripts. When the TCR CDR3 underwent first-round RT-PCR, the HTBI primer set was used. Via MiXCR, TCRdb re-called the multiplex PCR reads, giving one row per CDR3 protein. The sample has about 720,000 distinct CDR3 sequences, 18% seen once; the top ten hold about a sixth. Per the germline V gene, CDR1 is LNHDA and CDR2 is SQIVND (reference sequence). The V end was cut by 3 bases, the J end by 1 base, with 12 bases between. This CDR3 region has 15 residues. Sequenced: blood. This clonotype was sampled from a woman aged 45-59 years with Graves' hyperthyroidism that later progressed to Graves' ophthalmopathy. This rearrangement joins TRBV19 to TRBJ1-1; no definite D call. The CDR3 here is CASSIPGRGNTEAFF. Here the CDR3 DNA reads TGTGCCAGTAGTATCCCCGGACGGGGGAACACTGAAGCTTTCTTT. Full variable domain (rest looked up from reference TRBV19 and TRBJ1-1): DGGITQSPKYLFRKEGQNVTLSCEQNLNHDAMYWYRQDPGQGLRLIYYSQIVNDFQKGDIAEGYSVSREKKESFPLTVTSAQKNPTAFYLCASSIPGRGNTEAFFGQGTRLTVV.